This T cell receptor beta chain was documented in a study of OX40 agonist ivuxolimab in advanced cancers. As for the study more broadly: The costimulatory receptor OX40 (CD134) was targeted by ivuxolimab, a fully human IgG2 agonistic monoclonal antibody. Intravenous ivuxolimab was administered to patients every 2 weeks at six dose levels: 0.01, 0.1, 0.3, 1.5, 3 and 10 mg/kg. Among the roughly 50 dose-escalation patients, roughly 20 had hepatocellular carcinoma, approximately 15 melanoma, 9 renal cell carcinoma and 9 head and neck cancer. The dose-escalation cohort was about 83% male with a mean age of around 64 years, ranging from about 23 to 85. Patients were allowed to have had prior anti-PD-1, anti-PD-L1 or anti-CTLA-4 therapy, and 40% of the dose-escalation patients had previously received checkpoint inhibitors. Partial responses occurred in three dose-escalation patients: two with cutaneous melanoma and one with hepatocellular carcinoma. Peripheral TCRbeta sequencing was intended to test whether TCR sequence diversity was altered and clonal T-cell expansion was caused by ivuxolimab. The paper describes the monotherapy dose-escalation part (N ≈ 52 patients) of the phase I trial of ivuxolimab.

Points on this clone: Its target antigen remains unknown. Base-call qualities are not available, and no considerably larger clone is one nucleotide away.

Trimming takes 6 bases from V and 4 bases from J, and the germline ends sit 12 bases apart. CDR1 and CDR2, looked up from the germline V gene, are MNHEY and SVGAGI. Reading from cysteine to phenylalanine, the CDR3 counts 14 amino acids. This entry keeps only the CDR3 DNA: 42 bases, framed from base 1. Genomic DNA was isolated from the sorted cells so that the TCRbeta CDR3 region could be sequenced. The immunoSEQ Assay was used to sequence the TCRbeta CDR3 regions. As stored in TCRdb, this immuneACCESS dataset retains in-frame rearrangements with V and J assigned. A fraction of the clones does not appear; measured against another copy, unresolved V genes explain less than half of the discrepancy, and the remainder lacks a known reason. Present in this sample are tens of thousands of clones, 70% to 90% of which were seen just once. Clones ranked in the top ten supply 6.5% of the sample. Overall study results and their limits: In the 0.1-3.0 mg/kg groups, partial responders were among the patients with the lowest normalized peripheral clonal expansion, particularly in CD8+ T cells. After ivuxolimab, expanded clones were on average more numerous among CD8+ T cells than among CD4+ T cells. The antigen specificity of the clonally expanded peripheral T cells was not determined. At doses from 0.1 to 3.0 mg/kg, clonal expansion was seen in both CD4+ and CD8+ blood T cells between baseline and week 6. Low levels of normalized T-cell clonal expansion were also shown by some nonresponding patients.

The trial excluded patients who had a history of autoimmune disease or were on systemic immunosuppression. Peripheral blood for TCR sequencing was collected from all dose cohorts at baseline, on cycle 4 day 1, and on cycle 7 day 1. Samples were obtained from an open-label, multicenter, first-in-human phase I dose-escalation trial of ivuxolimab. Adults with locally advanced or metastatic melanoma, renal cell, hepatocellular, or head and neck squamous cell carcinoma were enrolled in the trial. Before TCR sequencing, CD4+ and CD8+ T cells were separately sorted from peripheral blood. The starting material was CD4+ or CD8+ T cells sorted from blood, obtained in a trial of the OX40 agonist ivuxolimab. The sequence was collected from an adult with an advanced solid tumor such as melanoma, head and neck, liver or kidney cancer. The V gene is TRBV6-5 and the J gene is TRBJ2-2; the D region possibly corresponds to TRBD1 (6 bases align). The CDR3 loop reads CASRTAGVTGELFF. The base sequence is TGTGCCAGCAGAACCGCAGGGGTCACCGGGGAGCTGTTTTTT.